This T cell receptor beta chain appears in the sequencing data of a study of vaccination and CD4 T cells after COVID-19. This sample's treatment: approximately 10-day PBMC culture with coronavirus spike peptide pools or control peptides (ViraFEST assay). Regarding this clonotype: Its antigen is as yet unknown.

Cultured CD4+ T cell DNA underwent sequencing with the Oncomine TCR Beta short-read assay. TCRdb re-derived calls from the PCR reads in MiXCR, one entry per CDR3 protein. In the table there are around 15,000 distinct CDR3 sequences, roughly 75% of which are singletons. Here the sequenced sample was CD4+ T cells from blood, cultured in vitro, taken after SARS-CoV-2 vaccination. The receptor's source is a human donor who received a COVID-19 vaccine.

CDR3 in DNA: TGTGCCACCAGTGATGATAGCGGGGGGCGGACAGATACGCAGTATTTT. This sequence encodes CATSDDSGGRTDTQYF. The J gene is TRBJ2-3, the V gene TRBV24-1, with 10 bases lining up with TRBD2. This CDR3 comprises 16 residues. Trimming removed 3 bases from V and 3 bases from J; junction bases left unmatched: 5. CDR1 is KGHDR, CDR2 SFDVKD, per germline.